One T cell receptor (beta chain) is described in this entry. Its antigen specificity is not known. One base away there is no much larger clone; base qualities are not given. The library was built by means of the immunoSEQ multiplex PCR assay. The immuneACCESS repertoire file appears here via TCRdb, limited to in-frame rearrangements. These files lack a portion of the clones; in checked studies, under half of the deficit traces to unresolved V genes, and the cause of the others is not known. This sample holds 40,000 to 50,000 clones; 90% were observed only once. The ten biggest clones cover 10% of the sample. This sample stems from a study of T cell changes during pregnancy in multiple sclerosis (dated by TCRdb to 2018 to 2020). Concerning the study at large: The study looked at changes in the T cell repertoire across pregnancy in women with multiple sclerosis.

Trimming costs V 5 bases and J 4 bases, and their ends lie 11 bases apart. Taken from cysteine to phenylalanine, the CDR3 has 13 residues. Of all the DNA, just the CDR3 is kept, 39 bases in frame from base 1. CDR1 SEHNR and CDR2 FQNEAQ were looked up in the germline V gene (reference sequence). The TCR originated in a female donor with multiple sclerosis, enrolled in a pregnancy study. Specimen: CD8+ T cells from peripheral blood mononuclear cells, collected in the first trimester of pregnancy. The chain is assembled from TRBV7-9 and TRBJ1-1; the D gene is perhaps TRBD1, on 6 matching bases. The DNA sequence follows: TGTGCCAGCAGCCCCGGGACAACCACTGAAGCTTTCTTT. Its product reads: CASSPGTTTEAFF.